The 17 T cell receptor beta chains below were found in one sample sequenced in a study of shared clonotypes between healthy human individuals. This table comes from immunoSEQ multiplex PCR, and its TCRdb copy is limited to in-frame clones, with some not included. The profile shows approximately 2.5 million clones, around 94% of them singletons. Sequenced material: naive CD4+ T cells sorted from blood. Documented subset: CD45RA+ positively selected. These receptors came from a man aged 18 to 29 in good health.

The DNA for the CDR3 is TGTGCCAGCAGCTTCCCCGGACAGAACACCGGGGAGCTGTTTTTT. It specifies CASSFPGQNTGELFF. The chain joins TRBV7-8 to TRBJ2-2; D might be TRBD1 (5 bases). In germline, CDR1 is SGHVS, CDR2 FQNEAQ. V lost 3 bases, J lost 1 base, and 9 bases lay in between. This CDR3 has 15 residues.

This clone was counted between two and nine times. The chain combines TRBV6-5 with TRBJ1-6, with D possibly matching TRBD1 (5 bases). V dropped 5 bases and J dropped 14 bases, with 10 bases sitting between them. The CDR3 consists of 11 residues. The germline V gene has CDR1 MNHEY and CDR2 SVGAGI. The CDR3 coding sequence is TGTGCCAGCAGTCAGGGAATAGCCCTCCACTTT. Translation gives CASSQGIALHF.

This chain connects TRBV30 to TRBJ2-3; D perhaps matches TRBD1 (8 bases). CDR3 length: 16 residues. V was cut by 2 bases and J by 2 bases, with 17 bases left in between. Germline assignment: CDR1 GTSNPN and CDR2 SVGIG (reference sequence). The CDR3 bases are TGTGCCTGGAGTCGCGGACAGGGAGGGTCCACAGATACGCAGTATTTT. It encodes CAWSRGQGGSTDTQYF. Supplemented by reference TRBV30 and TRBJ2-3, the full variable domain reads SQTIHQWPATLVQPVGSPLSLECTVEGTSNPNLYWYRQAAGRGLQLLFYSVGIGQISSEVPQNLSASRPQDRQFILSSKKLLLSDSGFYLCAWSRGQGGSTDTQYFGPGTRLTVL.

V is TRBV30 and J is TRBJ1-3; unclear D gene. The CDR3 length is 14 residues. Trimming took off 0 bases at V and 4 bases at J, with 10 bases between the two ends. The germline CDR1 and CDR2 sequences are GTSNPN and SVGIG (reference sequence). The CDR3 coding sequence is TGTGCCTGGAGTGTAGGAGGGTTCGGAAACACCATATATTTT. Its protein is CAWSVGGFGNTIYF. The complete variable domain, with remaining parts taken from reference TRBV30 and TRBJ1-3, reads SQTIHQWPATLVQPVGSPLSLECTVEGTSNPNLYWYRQAAGRGLQLLFYSVGIGQISSEVPQNLSASRPQDRQFILSSKKLLLSDSGFYLCAWSVGGFGNTIYFGEGSWLTVV.

J is TRBJ1-4 and V is TRBV19; no clear D gene. Trimming removed 3 bases from V and 8 bases from J, with 13 bases in between. The CDR3 is 14 amino acids. CDR1 is LNHDA, CDR2 SQIVND, per germline (reference sequence). Written as DNA, the CDR3 is TGTGCCAGTAGTATGGGCAGTCCTAGAGAAAAACTGTTTTTT. Amino acid sequence: CASSMGSPREKLFF. The whole variable domain, filled in from reference TRBV19 and TRBJ1-4, reads DGGITQSPKYLFRKEGQNVTLSCEQNLNHDAMYWYRQDPGQGLRLIYYSQIVNDFQKGDIAEGYSVSREKKESFPLTVTSAQKNPTAFYLCASSMGSPREKLFFGSGTQLSVL.

This clone was observed once. The rearrangement links TRBV9 to TRBJ2-2; 10 bases are a match to TRBD2. Germline V CDR1 and CDR2: SGDLS, YYNGEE. CDR3 size: 18 residues. V shed 4 bases and J 4 bases; nucleotides not matched to a gene: 13. CDR3 residues: CASSPRLTSGEFTGELFF. CDR3 DNA: TGTGCCAGCAGCCCTCGCCTTACTAGCGGGGAATTCACCGGGGAGCTGTTTTTT.

In its sample, this clone was seen once. The V and J genes are TRBV19 and TRBJ1-4; 9 positions agree with TRBD1. The CDR3 is 16 amino acids. Per the germline V gene, CDR1 is LNHDA and CDR2 is SQIVND (reference sequence). Losses at the gene ends were 4 bases for V and 4 bases for J; bases not matched to a gene: 7. CDR3 amino acids: CASSRGGQGVNEKLFF. The CDR3 nucleotides read TGTGCCAGTAGTAGGGGGGGACAGGGAGTTAATGAAAAACTGTTTTTT.

The rearrangement joins TRBV5-1 to TRBJ2-1, with TRBD2 matching 7 bases. V dropped 3 bases and J dropped 0; count of bases not matched to a gene: 6. CDR1 and CDR2 (germline): SGHRS, YFSETQ. The CDR3 contains 16 residues. The CDR3 bases are TGCGCCAGCAGCTCCAGCGGGGATTACTCCTACAATGAGCAGTTCTTC. This translates into CASSSSGDYSYNEQFF.

The rearrangement links TRBV4-3 to TRBJ1-1, with unresolved D. V dropped 0 bases and J dropped 6 bases, with 11 bases sitting between them. Germline CDR1 is LGHNA and CDR2 is YSLEER. There are 14 residues in the CDR3. The CDR3 here is CASSQDLQYPEAFF. CDR3 nucleotides: TGCGCCAGCAGCCAAGATCTCCAGTACCCTGAAGCTTTCTTT.

To note about this clone: This same CDR3 is encoded by further DNA sequences in the sample. This rearrangement joins TRBV9 to TRBJ2-7, with D uncertain. CDR3 length: 14 residues. Germline V gene data show CDR1 as SGDLS and CDR2 as YYNGEE. The germline V and J ends were trimmed by 0 bases and 1 base, with 8 bases remaining between them. The CDR3 nucleotides read TGTGCCAGCAGCGTAGCCCAGTCTTCCTACGAGCAGTACTTC. This translates into CASSVAQSSYEQYF.

The V gene is TRBV5-1, the J gene TRBJ2-7; 10 bases map to TRBD1. J lost 1 base, V lost 3 bases, and 4 bases had no gene match. The CDR3 is 15 amino acids. In germline, CDR1 is SGHRS, CDR2 YFSETQ. CDR3 region: CASSSKGQGSYEQYF. CDR3 DNA sequence: TGCGCCAGCAGCTCTAAGGGACAGGGGTCCTACGAGCAGTACTTC. The full variable domain, with the rest looked up from reference TRBV5-1 and TRBJ2-7, is KAGVTQTPRYLIKTRGQQVTLSCSPISGHRSVSWYQQTPGQGLQFLFEYFSETQRNKGNFPGRFSGRQFSNSRSEMNVSTLELGDSALYLCASSSKGQGSYEQYFGPGTRLTVT.

The chain couples TRBV5-1 to TRBJ2-7, with a possible D match to TRBD1 (6 bases). This CDR3 has 14 amino acids. Germline assignment: CDR1 SGHRS and CDR2 YFSETQ. V was cut by 6 bases and J by 2 bases, with 15 bases left in between. The CDR3 loop is CASKNQGSTYEQYF. In DNA form, the CDR3 reads TGCGCCAGCAAAAATCAGGGGTCGACCTACGAGCAGTACTTC. Full variable domain (remainder filled in from reference TRBV5-1 and TRBJ2-7): KAGVTQTPRYLIKTRGQQVTLSCSPISGHRSVSWYQQTPGQGLQFLFEYFSETQRNKGNFPGRFSGRQFSNSRSEMNVSTLELGDSALYLCASKNQGSTYEQYFGPGTRLTVT.

A note on this clone: The identical CDR3 is also encoded by other nucleotide sequences in the sample. The rearrangement uses TRBV18 and TRBJ1-2; 7 nucleotides agree with TRBD1. Trimming cost V 3 bases and J 4 bases; bases outside gene matches: 2. This CDR3 is built from 13 residues. Germline loops: CDR1 KGHSH, CDR2 LQKENI. The CDR3 loop reads CASSPDRVYGYTF. CDR3 sequence (DNA): TGTGCCAGCTCACCCGACAGGGTCTATGGCTACACCTTC.

The rearrangement uses TRBV11-2 and TRBJ2-1; 11 bases fit TRBD2. Losses at the gene ends were 4 bases for V and 5 bases for J; bases not matched to a gene: 7. The length of the CDR3 is 16 residues. CDR1 is SGHAT and CDR2 is FQNNGV in the germline V gene. CDR3 protein: CASSSFLAGGHNEQFF. The CDR3 DNA is TGTGCCAGCAGCTCCTTCCTAGCGGGAGGTCACAATGAGCAGTTCTTC. The full variable domain, completed using reference TRBV11-2 and TRBJ2-1, is EAGVAQSPRYKIIEKRQSVAFWCNPISGHATLYWYQQILGQGPKLLIQFQNNGVVDDSQLPKDRFSAERLKGVDSTLKIQPAKLEDSAVYLCASSSFLAGGHNEQFFGPGTRLTVL.

This rearrangement joins TRBV18 to TRBJ2-5, with D perhaps assigned TRBD1 or TRBD2 (5 bases each). CDR1 KGHSH and CDR2 LQKENI come from the germline V gene. Trimming removed 5 bases at V and 1 base at J, with 11 bases between. The CDR3 runs 14 residues. The CDR3 protein is CASSLARGQETQYF. The CDR3 nucleotides are TGTGCCAGCTCATTGGCGAGGGGCCAAGAGACCCAGTACTTC.

The V and J genes are TRBV5-4 and TRBJ2-3; D possibly corresponds to TRBD2 (6 bases). Germline V gene sequence: CDR1 SGHNT, CDR2 YYREEE (reference sequence). CDR3 length equals 14 residues. Trimming left V 3 bases short and J 1 base short, with 9 bases between. The DNA for the CDR3 is TGTGCCAGCAGCTCAAGACTAGGCACAGATACGCAGTATTTT. Translating it yields CASSSRLGTDTQYF.

The chain combines TRBV10-3 with TRBJ1-1; a weak D match, TRBD1 (5 bases). V was shortened by 5 bases and J by 6 bases, with 13 bases between the two germline ends. The CDR3 is made up of 13 amino acids. CDR1 is ENHRY, CDR2 SYGVKD, per germline. In DNA, the CDR3 is TGTGCCATCAGTTGGGGGGGAAACGCTGAAGCTTTCTTT. It translates to CAISWGGNAEAFF.